The rows below give T cell receptor beta chains drawn from one sample of a study of regulatory T cells in long-lasting Graves disease. TCRdb used MiXCR to reprocess the multiplex PCR reads, holding one entry per CDR3 protein. The sample records 600,000 to 800,000 distinct CDR3 sequences, about 30% being singletons. This material consisted of peripheral blood mononuclear cells (PBMCs), taken when the disease was refractory, from a patient treated with antithyroid drugs. The receptor source for this set is a female donor with Graves disease. The CDR3 runs from the conserved cysteine through the conserved F or W. The order of the fields is J gene, V gene, clone size, D gene, CDR3 protein, CDR3 DNA. The D gene is left open where the match is weak. Not every row has a clone size; where given, it reads once, few, many or a size class.

J: TRBJ2-4; V: TRBV6-1; size: few; D: TRBD1; CDR3: CASSPPDRGGIQYF; DNA: TGTGCCAGCAGTCCACCGGACAGGGGGGGCATTCAGTACTTC
J: TRBJ1-1; V: TRBV12-3/TRBV12-4; size: -; D: -; CDR3: CASSLFEGGTEAFF; DNA: TGTGCCAGCAGTTTATTCGAGGGGGGCACTGAAGCTTTCTTT
J: TRBJ1-2; V: TRBV20-1; size: -; D: -; CDR3: CSAAGHSNYGYTF; DNA: TGCAGTGCGGCGGGACATTCTAACTATGGCTACACCTTC
J: TRBJ2-7; V: TRBV7-9; size: -; D: -; CDR3: CASSSSESYEQYF; DNA: TGTGCCAGCTCCTCGAGCGAGTCTTACGAGCAGTACTTC
J: TRBJ1-4; V: TRBV28; size: -; D: -; CDR3: CASSLLVGGYEKLFF; DNA: TGTGCCAGCAGTTTATTGGTGGGAGGTTATGAAAAACTGTTTTTT
J: TRBJ1-1; V: TRBV19; size: few; D: -; CDR3: CASSMGAGTEAFF; DNA: TGTGCCAGTAGTATGGGGGCCGGCACTGAAGCTTTCTTT
J: TRBJ2-5; V: TRBV29-1; size: few; D: -; CDR3: CSGGGFSSETQYF; DNA: TGCAGCGGCGGAGGATTTAGTTCGGAGACCCAGTACTTC
J: TRBJ1-1; V: TRBV11-2; size: once; D: TRBD1; CDR3: CAGSLGGRNTEAFF; DNA: TGTGCCGGCAGCTTAGGGGGCCGCAACACTGAAGCTTTCTTT
J: TRBJ2-3; V: TRBV20-1; size: -; D: -; CDR3: CSARDRSLHTDTQYF; DNA: TGCAGTGCTAGAGATAGGTCGCTTCACACAGATACGCAGTATTTT
J: TRBJ1-5; V: TRBV2; size: -; D: -; CDR3: CASRRRVFNQPQHF; DNA: TGTGCCAGCAGAAGGCGGGTTTTCAATCAGCCCCAGCATTTT
J: TRBJ1-1; V: TRBV18; size: -; D: TRBD1; CDR3: CASSPTGYGTEAFF; DNA: TGTGCCAGCTCACCGACAGGGTACGGGACTGAAGCTTTCTTT
J: TRBJ2-1; V: TRBV2; size: once; D: -; CDR3: CASSYLGVIAYNEQFF; DNA: TGTGCCAGCAGCTACCTAGGGGTTATTGCCTACAATGAGCAGTTCTTC
J: TRBJ1-6; V: TRBV4-1; size: -; D: -; CDR3: CASSQEGGYSPLHF; DNA: TGCGCCAGCAGCCAAGAGGGAGGATATTCACCCCTCCACTTT
J: TRBJ2-7; V: TRBV15; size: -; D: -; CDR3: CATSRDLETYEQYF; DNA: TGTGCCACCAGCAGAGATCTGGAGACCTACGAGCAGTACTTC
J: TRBJ1-2; V: TRBV4-1; size: -; D: -; CDR3: CASSQVRGYGYTF; DNA: TGCGCCAGCAGCCAAGTAAGGGGATATGGCTACACCTTC
J: TRBJ2-7; V: TRBV5-1; size: -; D: TRBD2; CDR3: CASSEGLAGVGSYEQYF; DNA: TGCGCCAGCAGCGAGGGACTAGCGGGAGTAGGGTCCTACGAGCAGTACTTC